These T cell receptor beta chains were read from a single sample in a study of OX40 agonist ivuxolimab in advanced cancers. Generated by immunoSEQ multiplex PCR, the TCRdb table keeps only in-frame clones and is missing some. The sample consists of about 73,000 clones, about 85% of them appearing once. The input for sequencing was CD4+ or CD8+ T cells sorted from blood, taken in a trial of the OX40 agonist ivuxolimab. Receptor source: an adult with an advanced solid tumor such as melanoma, head and neck, liver or kidney cancer. Both conserved end residues are part of each CDR3. A D gene is named only where the DNA matches it firmly. The size entry is marked missing in some rows and otherwise reads once, few, many or a size class.

>NA|TRBV4-2|NA|TRBJ1-1
CASSPGWRHENTEAFF
TGTGCCAGCAGCCCTGGCTGGCGACATGAGAACACTGAAGCTTTCTTT
>NA|TRBV6-5|NA|TRBJ1-1
CASSRESNTEAFF
TGTGCCAGCTCTAGGGAATCGAACACTGAAGCTTTCTTT
>NA|TRBV19|TRBD2|TRBJ2-3
CASSIVGLAGGTDTQYF
TGTGCCAGTAGTATAGTCGGCCTAGCGGGGGGCACAGATACGCAGTATTTT
>NA|TRBV19|NA|TRBJ1-5
CASRAGQGRQPQHF
TGTGCCAGTAGGGCCGGGCAGGGCAGGCAGCCCCAGCATTTT
>NA|TRBV6-5|NA|TRBJ2-7
CASSYSIVTYEQYF
TGTGCCAGCAGTTACTCGATAGTAACCTACGAGCAGTACTTC
>NA|TRBV4-3|NA|TRBJ1-6
CASSLDVGGSSYNSPLHF
TGCGCCAGCAGCCTTGATGTGGGTGGGAGCTCCTATAATTCACCCCTCCACTTT
>NA|TRBV7-6|NA|TRBJ2-2
CASSLGTTKTGELFF
TGTGCCAGCAGCCTGGGGACGACGAAAACCGGGGAGCTGTTTTTT
>NA|TRBV9|NA|TRBJ2-1
CASSIAGTFLPRSYNEQFF
TGTGCCAGCAGCATCGCGGGGACCTTTTTACCCCGCTCCTACAATGAGCAGTTCTTC
>NA|TRBV5-1|NA|TRBJ2-3
CASSLALAKASTDTQYF
TGCGCCAGCAGCTTGGCCCTAGCGAAGGCTAGCACAGATACGCAGTATTTT
>NA|TRBV7-2|TRBD1|TRBJ1-1
CASSFGQVNTEAFF
TGTGCCAGCAGCTTTGGACAGGTGAACACTGAAGCTTTCTTT
>NA|TRBV7-6|TRBD1|TRBJ2-5
CASSSTGFGETQYF
TGTGCCAGCAGCTCGACAGGGTTCGGTGAGACCCAGTACTTC
>few|TRBV7-2|TRBD1|TRBJ2-7
CASSLGQGRHEQYF
TGTGCCAGCAGCTTAGGACAGGGGAGGCACGAGCAGTACTTC
>NA|TRBV10-3|NA|TRBJ1-5
CAISQGFLSNQPQHF
TGTGCCATCAGTCAGGGATTCCTTAGCAATCAGCCCCAGCATTTT
>NA|TRBV5-1|NA|TRBJ2-3
CASSVGHLDTQYF
TGCGCCAGCAGCGTCGGACATCTTGATACGCAGTATTTT
>NA|TRBV21-1|NA|TRBJ2-6
CASSKVGTGGGGANVLTF
TGTGCCAGCAGCAAAGTGGGGACAGGGGGCGGTGGGGCCAACGTCCTGACTTTC
>NA|TRBV6-5|TRBD1|TRBJ1-5
CASSYDGTGRRPQHF
TGTGCCAGCAGTTACGACGGGACAGGGAGAAGGCCCCAGCATTTT
>NA|TRBV11-2|NA|TRBJ1-1
CASSLRGNTEAFF
TGTGCCAGCAGCTTACGGGGGAACACTGAAGCTTTCTTT
>NA|TRBV14|NA|TRBJ1-1
CASSRFTGTLGAFF
TGTGCCAGCAGCCGATTCACCGGGACGCTGGGGGCTTTCTTT
>NA|TRBV5-6|TRBD1|TRBJ1-1
CASSWTQGAADTEAFF
TGTGCCAGCAGCTGGACACAGGGGGCGGCGGACACTGAAGCTTTCTTT
>NA|TRBV4-3|NA|TRBJ1-2
CASSQRGLGYTF
TGCGCCAGCAGCCAACGAGGGTTAGGCTACACCTTC
>NA|TRBV5-1|TRBD1|TRBJ2-1
CASSFPYAGGQSSYNEQFF
TGCGCCAGCAGCTTCCCTTATGCAGGGGGCCAAAGCTCCTACAATGAGCAGTTCTTC